These 31 T cell receptor beta chains were all obtained from the same sample, sequenced in a study of Tregs in tolerant kidney transplant recipients. No cognate antigen is known for these TCRs. The assay was immunoSEQ multiplex PCR, and TCRdb's table has in-frame clones only and misses some. Of approximately 30,000 clones listed, 82% are singletons. The sample comprised Tregs from blood cultured with allogeneic cells. The source of these receptors is a human donor in good health.

The CDR3 DNA is TGTGCCAGCACCCTGGGGGGGTTGGCGAGCACTGAAGCTTTCTTT. Translation gives CASTLGGLASTEAFF. The chain combines TRBV28 with TRBJ1-1; D is perhaps TRBD1 (5 bases). Trimming cost V 7 bases and J 4 bases, with 19 bases left between them. CDR3 length equals 15 residues. CDR1 and CDR2 (germline): MDHEN, SYDVKM.

The rearrangement uses TRBV5-1 and TRBJ2-6, with D hard to call. The CDR3 has 14 residues. In germline, CDR1 is SGHRS, CDR2 YFSETQ. Trimming stripped 0 bases from V and 7 bases from J, with 8 bases between. The CDR3 DNA follows: TGCGCCAGCAGCTTGGATCGCGGCGCCAACGTCCTGACTTTC. Residues: CASSLDRGANVLTF.

The chain couples TRBV29-1 to TRBJ2-1; 7 bases are a match to TRBD1. The CDR3 sequence is 12 residues long. Germline trimming cut 7 bases from V and 4 bases from J; bases unmatched to any gene: 4. CDR1 and CDR2 (germline): SQVTM, ANQGSEA. The CDR3 DNA reads as TGCAGCGCATCCAGGGGGTACAATGAGCAGTTCTTC. Translating it yields CSASRGYNEQFF.

This chain connects TRBV7-8 to TRBJ1-6; 10 nucleotides agree with TRBD1. Germline V gene data show CDR1 as SGHVS and CDR2 as FQNEAQ. V gave up 4 bases and J gave up 7 bases; unmatched junction bases: 10. The CDR3 sequence is 17 residues long. CDR3 in DNA: TGTGCCAGCAGCTCCGGATATGGGACAGGGGCAAATTCACCCCTCCACTTT. Its protein product is CASSSGYGTGANSPLHF.

This chain joins TRBV2 and TRBJ2-7, with a possible D match to TRBD2 (6 bases). The germline V gene encodes CDR1 SNHLY and CDR2 FYNNEI. Trimming left V 8 bases short and J 6 bases short, with 20 bases between. CDR3 length: 14 residues. The CDR3 sequence is CASVRLGRDSEQYF. The CDR3 DNA follows: TGTGCCAGCGTACGGCTCGGCAGGGACTCCGAGCAGTACTTC.

The DNA of the CDR3 is TGTGCCAGTAGTAATAGGGCAGGAATAGGGTACGAGCAGTACTTC. It yields the protein CASSNRAGIGYEQYF. V is TRBV19 and J is TRBJ2-7; D gene unclear. Germline V lookup: CDR1 LNHDA, CDR2 SQIVND (reference sequence). This CDR3 spans 15 amino acids. The V and J ends lost 4 bases and 4 bases respectively, with 17 bases between them. The variable domain in full, completed from reference TRBV19 and TRBJ2-7, reads DGGITQSPKYLFRKEGQNVTLSCEQNLNHDAMYWYRQDPGQGLRLIYYSQIVNDFQKGDIAEGYSVSREKKESFPLTVTSAQKNPTAFYLCASSNRAGIGYEQYFGPGTRLTVT.

The V gene is TRBV11-2, the J gene TRBJ2-5; D is unresolved. V gave up 1 base and J gave up 3 bases, with 9 bases separating them. CDR3 length: 14 amino acids. Germline loops: CDR1 SGHAT, CDR2 FQNNGV. The CDR3 region is CASSLGLLKETQYF. Here the CDR3 DNA reads TGTGCCAGCAGCTTAGGGCTTTTGAAAGAGACCCAGTACTTC.

The chain combines TRBV5-1 with TRBJ1-2; a weak D match, TRBD1 (5 bases). V was trimmed by 7 bases and J by 5 bases, leaving 9 bases between them. Germline V gene sequence: CDR1 SGHRS, CDR2 YFSETQ. This CDR3 contains 11 residues. The CDR3 spells CASRDSYGYTF. CDR3 in DNA: TGCGCCAGCCGAGACAGTTATGGCTACACCTTC.

About this clone itself: Other DNA sequences within the sample encode an identical CDR3. The chain carries TRBV6-5 and TRBJ2-2, with D perhaps TRBD2 (5 bases). This CDR3 is 14 amino acids long. The V gene's germline CDR1 is MNHEY and CDR2 SVGAGI. V was pared by 0 bases and J by 5 bases, with 7 bases between. The CDR3 DNA is TGTGCCAGCAGTTACTCTCGGGATACCGGGGAGCTGTTTTTT. Translating it yields CASSYSRDTGELFF.

This clone has more than one count but fewer than ten. The chain recombines TRBV9 with TRBJ2-2, with D perhaps matching TRBD1 (6 bases). The germline gives CDR1 SGDLS, CDR2 YYNGEE. The CDR3 is 15 amino acids. The V and J ends lost 2 bases and 2 bases respectively, with 10 bases between them. The DNA of the CDR3 is TGTGCCAGCAGCGTTGGACAGATTAACACCGGGGAGCTGTTTTTT. This codes for CASSVGQINTGELFF.

V usage is TRBV5-1 and J usage is TRBJ1-2, with D perhaps TRBD1 (6 bases). There are 15 residues in the CDR3. The V gene lost 1 base and the J gene lost 7 bases, with 17 bases spanning the gap. CDR1 and CDR2 (germline): SGHRS, YFSETQ. DNA for the CDR3: TGCGCCAGCAGCTTGACCCAGGGGTCCCCTGGTGGCTACACCTTC. This codes for CASSLTQGSPGGYTF.

The rearrangement joins TRBV18 to TRBJ1-4; D unclear. This CDR3 is built from 13 residues. Trimming removed 3 bases at V and 0 bases at J, with 2 bases between. In germline, CDR1 is KGHSH, CDR2 LQKENI. The CDR3 nucleotides are TGTGCCAGCTCACCGGCAACTAATGAAAAACTGTTTTTT. Translated, it gives CASSPATNEKLFF.

The rearrangement links TRBV2 to TRBJ2-1; D unresolved. V lost 4 bases to trimming and J lost 5 bases, with 6 bases between them. The CDR3 length is 12 residues. Germline V gene sequence: CDR1 SNHLY, CDR2 FYNNEI. The CDR3 DNA follows: TGTGCCAGCAGTGTAGGAAACAATGAGCAGTTCTTC. This sequence encodes CASSVGNNEQFF.

The J gene is TRBJ1-1, the V gene TRBV7-9; 8 nucleotides line up with TRBD1. Germline V gives CDR1 SEHNR, CDR2 FQNEAQ (reference sequence). This CDR3 contains 14 residues. V was pared by 2 bases and J by 5 bases, with 4 bases of the junction left unmatched. This chain's CDR3 is CASSLRTGRTEAFF. CDR3 DNA sequence: TGTGCCAGCAGCTTACGGACAGGGAGGACTGAAGCTTTCTTT.

V and J are TRBV5-1 and TRBJ1-1, with a weak D call TRBD1 (5 bases). V was shortened by 7 bases and J by 3 bases, with 13 bases between the two germline ends. Germline CDR1 is SGHRS and CDR2 is YFSETQ. The CDR3 runs 13 residues. DNA of the CDR3: TGCGCCAGCTCCCTTGGAGGGGACACTGAAGCTTTCTTT. This gives the protein CASSLGGDTEAFF. The full variable domain, in which reference TRBV5-1 and TRBJ1-1 provide the parts outside the CDR3, is KAGVTQTPRYLIKTRGQQVTLSCSPISGHRSVSWYQQTPGQGLQFLFEYFSETQRNKGNFPGRFSGRQFSNSRSEMNVSTLELGDSALYLCASSLGGDTEAFFGQGTRLTVV.

The chain is built from TRBV29-1 and TRBJ1-1; 8 bases align to TRBD1. The J segment lost 3 bases and the V segment lost 3 bases, leaving 6 bases of the junction unmatched. The CDR3 extends over 14 amino acids. Germline values: CDR1 SQVTM, CDR2 ANQGSEA. The chain's CDR3 is CSVEGRGRDTEAFF. The CDR3 nucleotides are TGCAGCGTTGAGGGCAGGGGGCGAGACACTGAAGCTTTCTTT.

This clone appeared a single time. The rearrangement links TRBV5-1 to TRBJ2-5; perhaps TRBD2 as D (5 bases). Trimming shortened V by 4 bases and J by 5 bases, and 21 bases separated the two germline ends. The CDR3 has 16 residues. Germline loops: CDR1 SGHRS, CDR2 YFSETQ. The CDR3 spells CASSPSRATSGETQYF. CDR3 DNA: TGCGCCAGCAGCCCCTCGAGGGCGACGTCGGGGGAGACCCAGTACTTC.

The chain carries TRBV6-5 and TRBJ1-2; 9 bases are a match to TRBD1. Trimming took 0 bases from V and 5 from J; bases not matched to a gene: 7. CDR3 size: 16 residues. The germline gives CDR1 MNHEY, CDR2 SVGAGI. In DNA form, the CDR3 reads TGTGCCAGCAGTTACTCGGGACAGGGACAACTATATGGCTACACCTTC. It yields the protein CASSYSGQGQLYGYTF.

The genes are TRBV7-2 and TRBJ2-7; 10 bases line up with TRBD1. This CDR3 is 16 amino acids long. CDR1 and CDR2 (germline): SGHTA, FQGNSA. V gave up 3 bases and J gave up 4 bases; unmatched junction bases: 9. The CDR3 bases are TGTGCCAGCAGCTTCCTCGGGACAGGGGTCTCTTACGAGCAGTACTTC. This codes for CASSFLGTGVSYEQYF.

The genes are TRBV5-4 and TRBJ1-2; the match to TRBD1 covers 8 bases. The germline V gene has CDR1 SGHNT and CDR2 YYREEE (reference sequence). The CDR3 is 18 residues long. The trim removed 0 bases at V and 2 bases at J, leaving 12 bases unmatched. This CDR3 reads CASSLVPPGTGLNYGYTF. In DNA, the CDR3 is TGTGCCAGCAGCTTGGTGCCCCCGGGGACAGGTCTAAACTATGGCTACACCTTC.

The chain uses TRBV19 and TRBJ1-2; D ambiguous. Trimming shortened V by 10 bases and J by 4 bases, and 13 bases separated the two germline ends. Germline V gives CDR1 LNHDA, CDR2 SQIVND (reference sequence). The CDR3 length is 12 residues. The chain's CDR3 is CATLGRSYGYTF. CDR3 nucleotide sequence: TGTGCCACCCTCGGGCGATCCTATGGCTACACCTTC. Supplemented by reference TRBV19 and TRBJ1-2, the full variable domain reads DGGITQSPKYLFRKEGQNVTLSCEQNLNHDAMYWYRQDPGQGLRLIYYSQIVNDFQKGDIAEGYSVSREKKESFPLTVTSAQKNPTAFYLCATLGRSYGYTFGSGTRLTVV.

The chain employs TRBV7-9 and TRBJ2-1; D remains ambiguous. The V end lost 2 bases, the J end lost 4 bases, and 9 bases lay between the germline ends. This CDR3 contains 14 residues. The V gene's germline CDR1 is SEHNR and CDR2 FQNEAQ (reference sequence). CDR3 nucleotide sequence: TGTGCCAGCAGCTTAACGACTTTTTACAATGAGCAGTTCTTC. Translating gives CASSLTTFYNEQFF. The full variable domain, in which reference TRBV7-9 and TRBJ2-1 provide the parts outside the CDR3, is DTGVSQNPRHKITKRGQNVTFRCDPISEHNRLYWYRQTLGQGPEFLTYFQNEAQLEKSRLLSDRFSAERPKGSFSTLEIQRTEQGDSAMYLCASSLTTFYNEQFFGPGTRLTVL.

This clone is labeled medium-sized (0.01 to 0.1%). This chain uses TRBV6-1 with TRBJ2-5; 8 bases agree with TRBD1. The CDR3 spans 14 residues. The junction had 5 bases not matched to a gene; V was cut back by 5 bases and J by 3 bases. CDR1 is MNHNS, CDR2 SASEGT, per germline. CDR3 coding DNA: TGTGCCAGCAGTTCCTTGACAGGGGAAGAGACCCAGTACTTC. It yields the protein CASSSLTGEETQYF.

The chain employs TRBV25-1 and TRBJ1-5; a weak D match, TRBD1 (5 bases). The V end lost 5 bases, the J end lost 5 bases, and 13 bases lay between the germline ends. The CDR3 totals 14 residues. Germline V lookup: CDR1 MGHDK, CDR2 SYGVNS. DNA of the CDR3: TGTGCCAGCAGTCAGGCAGGGCAAGATCAGCCCCAGCATTTT. It translates to CASSQAGQDQPQHF.

The CDR3, as DNA: TGTGCCAGCAGCGAAAGGGACAATGAGCAGTTCTTC. Protein product: CASSERDNEQFF. The rearrangement joins TRBV7-3 to TRBJ2-1; D unclear. This CDR3 contains 12 residues. Trimming cost V 5 bases and J 5 bases, with 7 bases left between them. CDR1 SGHTA and CDR2 FQGTGA come from the germline V gene. Full variable domain (missing parts from reference TRBV7-3 and TRBJ2-1): GAGVSQTPSNKVTEKGKYVELRCDPISGHTALYWYRQSLGQGPEFLIYFQGTGAADDSGLPNDRFFAVRPEGSVSTLKIQRTERGDSAVYLCASSERDNEQFFGPGTRLTVL.

The chain's CDR3 is CASSLSSSGNTIYF. CDR3 DNA: TGTGCCAGCAGCTTGTCCAGCTCTGGAAACACCATATATTTT. The chain uses TRBV5-5 and TRBJ1-3; no clear D. Trimming left V 1 base short and J 0 bases short, with 5 bases between. The CDR3 is 14 residues long. The germline CDR1 and CDR2 sequences are SGHKS and YYEKEE (reference sequence).

The chain combines TRBV2 with TRBJ1-5, with D perhaps matching TRBD1 (5 bases). CDR1 SNHLY and CDR2 FYNNEI come from the germline V gene. The CDR3 runs to 14 residues. Trimming removed 1 base at V and 4 bases at J, with 8 bases between. In DNA, the CDR3 is TGTGCCAGCAGTGAAGGGTCAGGGAATCAGCCCCAGCATTTT. Amino acid sequence: CASSEGSGNQPQHF.

The chain joins TRBV5-1 to TRBJ2-7; the D gene is possibly TRBD1 (6 bases). The CDR3 extends over 15 amino acids. V was cut by 0 bases and J by 3 bases, with 13 bases left in between. Per germline, CDR1 SGHRS and CDR2 YFSETQ. The CDR3 nucleotides are TGCGCCAGCAGCTTGGCAGGGGTTCGTCGCTACGAGCAGTACTTC. The encoded protein is CASSLAGVRRYEQYF.

The chain carries TRBV20-1 and TRBJ1-3, with D unclear. In germline, CDR1 is DFQATT, CDR2 SNEGSKA (reference sequence). The CDR3 loop spans 11 amino acids. Trimming left V 6 bases short and J 0 bases short, with 3 bases between. Here the CDR3 DNA reads TGCAGTGCCTACTCTGGAAACACCATATATTTT. Translated, it gives CSAYSGNTIYF.

V is TRBV30 and J is TRBJ1-2, with D possibly matching TRBD1 (5 bases). Germline V gene lookup returns CDR1 GTSNPN and CDR2 SVGIG (reference sequence). V dropped 1 base and J dropped 2 bases, with 5 bases sitting between them. This CDR3 contains 12 residues. For the CDR3, the DNA is TGTGCCTGGAGTGGGGGCAACTATGGCTACACCTTC. It is translated as CAWSGGNYGYTF.

V is TRBV5-6 and J is TRBJ2-3; D gene uncertain. Germline CDR1 reads SGHDT; CDR2 reads YYEEEE. V was clipped by 0 bases and J by 1 base, with 3 bases between them. This CDR3 spans 13 amino acids. The CDR3 loop reads CASSLDRTDTQYF. In DNA, the CDR3 is TGTGCCAGCAGCTTGGACCGCACAGATACGCAGTATTTT.